This T cell receptor (beta chain) was recorded in a study of human T cells and chemical hapten exposure. For the study at large: Weekly administration of diphenylcyclopropenone to the scalp of patients continued throughout the roughly 22-week study. TCR yields per sample varied, mainly owing to small pooled library volume differences.

Whole-study findings and limits: PT1 expanded TCR numbers tracked positively with patch test score.

Germline values: CDR1 SNHLY, CDR2 FYNNEI. Trimming cost V 8 bases and J 4 bases; bases outside gene matches: 4. The CDR3 spans 12 residues. Noted time point: patch test 1, 2 weeks after DPC sensitization. The treatment denotes: therapeutic diphenylcyclopropenone sensitization with weekly scalp DPC. The study extracted total RNA from unfractionated whole blood. Using its own MiXCR run on the RACE reads, TCRdb lists one record per CDR3 protein. The sample records some 190,000 distinct CDR3 sequences, around 24% being singletons. Comment on this clonotype: Its antigen is still unknown.

This material consisted of whole blood, taken in connection with sensitization to the hapten diphenylcyclopropenone (DPC). The sequence was collected from a woman aged 45-65 years with alopecia areata. Some clones in this sample may be carry-over from other donors' samples. V and J are TRBV2 and TRBJ2-5; TRBD1 agrees at 7 bases. CDR3 bases: TGTGCCAGCGACAGGGAAGTAGAGACCCAGTACTTC. This encodes CASDREVETQYF.